By share, the clone carrying this T cell receptor beta chain ranks as medium-sized (0.01 to 0.1%). Its specificity is not known. The data derive from a study of spatial heterogeneity in lung cancer. Study-wide context: The count of detected beta-chain sequences consistently exceeded that of alpha-chain sequences.

Trimming left V 1 base short and J 4 bases short, with 10 bases between. The CDR3 runs to 14 residues. CDR1 is MNHEY and CDR2 is SVGAGI in the germline V gene. Broader study findings: Blood contained ubiquitous expanded tumor TCRs more at resection than at follow-up.

MiXCR, run by TCRdb on the 5' RACE reads, gives a single entry per CDR3 protein. The sample shows tens of thousands of distinct CDR3 sequences, about 7.2% of them seen only once. Regarding time point: sample taken at primary tumor resection. The cohort: approximately 66 early-stage, untreated non-small cell lung cancer patients. In each case, whole RNA from tumor, nontumor lung or frozen PBMC was sequenced unsorted. This sequence was found in a female donor with early-stage non-small cell lung cancer. The V gene is TRBV6-5, the J gene TRBJ1-1; tentatively, D is TRBD1 (5 bases). This specimen was PBMCs, taken at surgery. In DNA form, the CDR3 reads TGTGCCAGCAGTTACTACCGGGACGGCACTGAAGCTTTCTTT. Residues: CASSYYRDGTEAFF.